This T cell receptor beta chain emerged from a study of blood T cells in healthy people across ages. General study points: PBMCs went unsorted, and a conclusive naive versus antigen-experienced comparison was therefore prevented.

Comment on this clonotype: Its specificity is unknown.

Germline-derived CDR1 and CDR2 are SEHNR and FQNEAQ (reference sequence). The CDR3 spans 17 residues. The J segment lost 0 bases and the V segment lost 2 bases, leaving 8 bases of the junction unmatched. Then a second PCR, running about 6 to 12 cycles, was carried out with a sample-barcoded 5' primer and a J-beta primer mix. Carrying 12 random nucleotides, a template-switch adaptor labeled each individual cDNA molecule. TCRdb reprocessed the 5' RACE reads via MiXCR and lists one record per CDR3 protein. The sample holds about 730,000 distinct CDR3 sequences, roughly 43% seen once. Sequencing was carried out using blood. This chain uses TRBV7-9 with TRBJ2-3, with 7 bases fitting TRBD2. This TCR was sampled from a woman aged 55-70 years in good health. The CDR3 region is CASSLRGGVTSTDTQYF. The CDR3 DNA is TGTGCCAGCAGCTTACGCGGGGGAGTTACTAGCACAGATACGCAGTATTTT.